This TCR beta chain appears in the sequencing data of a study of T cell repertoires in cytomegalovirus infection. Looking at the study overall: Shared public TCR beta signatures pointed to both CMV infection and a matching HLA type.

This CDR3 has 15 amino acids. V trimming: 4 bases; J trimming: 5 bases; junction bases outside the gene matches: 4. Germline V gene sequence: CDR1 MDHEN, CDR2 SYDVKM. Study-wide findings and caveats: Dominant in the ex vivo response were TCR beta clonotypes restricted by HLA-C and specific for CMV.

This clonotype was recorded at least ten times. Antigen specificity is unknown. TCRdb reprocessed the reads with MiXCR, giving one entry per CDR3 protein. The table includes about 300,000 distinct CDR3 sequences, about a tenth detected once. The sequencing sample was made of PBMCs. The V and J genes are TRBV28 and TRBJ2-5, with TRBD2 matching 13 bases. This TCR came from a human donor in good health (CMV status not recorded). Some clones in this sample may be carry-over from other donors' samples. For the CDR3, the DNA is TGTGCCAGCAGTTCTCCGGGACTAGCGGGGGAGACCCAGTACTTC. The encoded protein is CASSSPGLAGETQYF.